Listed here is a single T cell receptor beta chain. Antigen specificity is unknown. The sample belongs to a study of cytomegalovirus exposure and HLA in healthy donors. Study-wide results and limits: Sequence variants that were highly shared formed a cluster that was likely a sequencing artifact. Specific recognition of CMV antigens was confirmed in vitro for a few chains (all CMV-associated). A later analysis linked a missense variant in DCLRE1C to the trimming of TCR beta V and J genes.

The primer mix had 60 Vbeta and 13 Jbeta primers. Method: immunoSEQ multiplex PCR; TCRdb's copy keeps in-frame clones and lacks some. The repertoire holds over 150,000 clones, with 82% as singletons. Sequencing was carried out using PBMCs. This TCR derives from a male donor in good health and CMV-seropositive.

CDR3 region: CASSPSGRAGNEQFF. The CDR3 bases are TGTGCCAGCAGTCCAAGCGGGAGGGCCGGGAATGAGCAGTTCTTC. The rearrangement links TRBV28 to TRBJ2-1, with 10 bases that match TRBD2. The CDR3 is 15 amino acids. J was trimmed by 7 bases and V by 5 bases; bases with no gene match: 8. Germline-derived CDR1 and CDR2 are MDHEN and SYDVKM.